This T cell receptor beta chain is from a study of regulatory T cells in long-lasting Graves disease. In its sample, this clonotype was seen many times. As yet, its antigen is unknown. Arm-PCR with iRepertoire HTBI primers amplified the CDR3 regions for these TCR beta libraries. Using its own MiXCR run on the multiplex PCR reads, TCRdb lists one record per CDR3 protein. The sample contains 200,000 to 250,000 distinct CDR3 sequences, just over 20% of which appear only once. Time point described: newly diagnosed GD, antithyroid drugs for less than 3 months. The TCR library was prepared using RNA isolated from PBMCs. In this cohort, patients came from an endocrinology department located in Xi'an, China. Study observations and caveats: Thyroid tissue went unexamined; only peripheral blood was analyzed. Sample size, which was small, may have reduced accuracy. Reduced TCR diversity was observed in persistent Graves' patients versus newly diagnosed patients.

The germline V and J ends were trimmed by 1 base and 6 bases, with 10 bases remaining between them. Germline loops: CDR1 SGHRS, CDR2 YFSETQ. The CDR3 has 13 residues. This specimen was peripheral blood mononuclear cells (PBMCs), taken at new diagnosis, from a patient treated with antithyroid drugs. This chain joins TRBV5-1 and TRBJ2-5; possible D gene TRBD2, 5 bases. This sequence was found in a female donor with Graves disease. CDR3 nucleotides: TGCGCCAGCAGCTTGAGTTCGGGAAAGACCCAGTACTTC. Its protein product is CASSLSSGKTQYF.